This T cell receptor beta chain was identified during a study of T cell repertoires in cytomegalovirus infection. Across the study: CMV infection together with matching HLA type was indicated by public TCR beta signatures.

As to this clonotype: Antigen specificity is unknown.

Study-wide results and caveats: Frequencies of public TCR beta families were cumulated, and this identified carriers of CMV plus the relevant HLA. It was HLA-C-restricted CMV-specific TCR beta clonotypes that dominated the response ex vivo.

TCRdb processed the reads anew with MiXCR; each CDR3 protein has one entry. The table includes 450,000 to 550,000 distinct CDR3 sequences, 15% to 20% detected once. This CDR3 comprises 13 residues. V lost 4 bases and J lost 7, with 16 bases in between. The germline V gene encodes CDR1 SQVTM and CDR2 ANQGSEA. This chain links TRBV29-1 with TRBJ1-1; D perhaps matches TRBD1 (6 bases). This clonotype originated in a human donor in good health (CMV status not recorded). Some clones in this sample may be carry-over from other donors' samples. The sample was CD8+ T cells from PBMCs. The CDR3 here is CSVVVAGGGEAFF. The CDR3 DNA is TGCAGCGTTGTGGTCGCAGGAGGGGGTGAAGCTTTCTTT.